Listed below are T cell receptor beta chains from one sample, sequenced in a study of naive and memory T cell subsets. TCRdb fed the UMI-ligation and nested PCR reads into MiXCR, producing one record per CDR3 protein. The sample consists of approximately 140,000 distinct CDR3 sequences, about 18% of them appearing once. Sequenced sample: naive CD4+ T cells from blood. The source is a human donor in good health. CDR3s include the opening cysteine and the closing phenylalanine or tryptophan. Each record gives: V gene, CDR3 protein.

>TRBV7-2
CASSLGVGAYEQYF
>TRBV12-3/TRBV12-4
CASSLRLRGLNSNQPQHF
>TRBV27
CASSSEAGTGELFF
>TRBV28
CASSPYHRVSPLHF
>TRBV20-1
CSAVQGAIRVNTEAFF
>TRBV11-3
CASSSGLAVDNEQFF
>TRBV7-2
CASSYRGALNQPQHF
>TRBV6-2/TRBV6-3
CASSYSGTATYEQYF
>TRBV9
CASSVLAGSNEQFF
>TRBV2
CASKLAGFNEQFF
>TRBV5-1
CASSMTGKQETQYF
>TRBV25-1
CASSAALSTDTQYF
>TRBV20-1
CSAPSGGLKDTEAFF
>TRBV4-3
CASSQVTLAGRSYEQYF
>TRBV19
CASSFRLQPQHF
>TRBV12-3/TRBV12-4
CASSARYSNQPQHF
>TRBV20-1
CSARGSSTDTQYF
>TRBV4-1
CASSQDPVPSHPDQYF
>TRBV4-3
CASSPTITRAYEQYF
>TRBV7-3
CASRGYRFF
>TRBV12-3/TRBV12-4
CASRLPGYGYTF
>TRBV12-3/TRBV12-4
CASSLPGYTQYF
>TRBV7-8
CASSLAARQGGDTQYF
>TRBV10-3
CAIMGSGAFDYTF
>TRBV9
CASSDGVQPQHF
>TRBV29-1
CSVEAGTASSYNEQFF
>TRBV12-3/TRBV12-4
CAGRRVGTDTQYF
>TRBV6-2/TRBV6-3
CASRILAGGVDTQYF
>TRBV11-2
CASSARAPGQGSSGANVLTF
>TRBV6-2/TRBV6-3
CASSYSTAAEQYF
>TRBV12-3/TRBV12-4
CASSLRARGTEAFF
>TRBV29-1
CSVEPRTVGQGYTDTQYF
>TRBV10-3
CAISANTDLNTGELFF
>TRBV29-1
CSAGWRTEAFF
>TRBV6-5
CASSFLGGNSPLHF
>TRBV28
CASSLPGGDPRYEQYF
>TRBV27
CASSSQYRGLSEYF
>TRBV7-9
CASSLRGGGAYEQYF
>TRBV20-1
CSARVRLGNEQFF
>TRBV29-1
CSVEEGGSEAFF
>TRBV19
CASYRSQTNTGELFF